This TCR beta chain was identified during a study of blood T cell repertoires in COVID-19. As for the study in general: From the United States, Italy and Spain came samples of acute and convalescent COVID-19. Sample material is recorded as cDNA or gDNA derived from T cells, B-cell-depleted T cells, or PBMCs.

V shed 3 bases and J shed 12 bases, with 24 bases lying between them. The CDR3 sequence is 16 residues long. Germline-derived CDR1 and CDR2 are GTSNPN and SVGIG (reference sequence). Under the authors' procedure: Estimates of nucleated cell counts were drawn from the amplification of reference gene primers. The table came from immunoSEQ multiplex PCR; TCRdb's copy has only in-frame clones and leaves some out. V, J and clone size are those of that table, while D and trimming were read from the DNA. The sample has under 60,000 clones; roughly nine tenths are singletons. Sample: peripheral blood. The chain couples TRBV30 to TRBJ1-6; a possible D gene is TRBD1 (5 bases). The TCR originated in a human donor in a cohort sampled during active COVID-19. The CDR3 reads CAWSPSGVSFSGPLHF. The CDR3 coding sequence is TGTGCCTGGAGCCCCTCGGGGGTATCGTTTTCCGGACCCCTCCACTTT.